These 22 T cell receptor beta chains originate from one sample sequenced in a study of T cell clonality in common variable immunodeficiency. Produced via immunoSEQ multiplex PCR; TCRdb's table is partial and in-frame only. The table lists around 30,000 clones, with no singletons. General study findings and limits: Reportedly, TCR beta sequences from common variable immunodeficiency showed fewer deletions and N-nucleotide insertions.

What these receptors recognize is not known. Sequences were obtained from peripheral blood mononuclear cells. The receptors here all came from a human donor with common variable immunodeficiency.

This clone occurred many times. From the germline J gene comes the end of the CDR3, since the read stops 3 residues before it. The chain recombines TRBV7-2 with TRBJ1-2, with no clear D. CDR1 and CDR2 (germline): SGHTA, FQGNSA. This CDR3 is built from 12 residues. CDR3 DNA, as far as it was read: TGTGCCAGCAGCTTAACAGAGAAAGGC. This encodes CASSLTEKG. The complete CDR3 protein is CASSLTEKGYTF. Full variable domain (outside the CDR3, taken from reference TRBV7-2 and TRBJ1-2): GAGVSQSPSNKVTEKGKDVELRCDPISGHTALYWYRQSLGQGLEFLIYFQGNSAPDKSGLPSDRFSAERTGGSVSTLTIQRTQQEDSAVYLCASSLTEKGYTFGSGTRLTVV.

With regard to this clone: The read terminates 3 residues before the CDR3 end, so the remaining end is supplied by the germline J gene. V gene TRBV7-2 combines with J gene TRBJ2-5; 11 bases line up with TRBD1. V lost 5 bases, J lost 4 bases, and 6 bases stayed unmatched. The CDR3 consists of 15 residues. Germline V gene data show CDR1 as SGHTA and CDR2 as FQGNSA. CDR3 amino acids: CASSTRTGGAETQYF. The part of the CDR3 DNA that was read is TGTGCCAGCAGCACCCGGACAGGGGGCGCAGAGACC. The entire variable domain, with the rest obtained from reference TRBV7-2 and TRBJ2-5, is as follows: GAGVSQSPSNKVTEKGKDVELRCDPISGHTALYWYRQSLGQGLEFLIYFQGNSAPDKSGLPSDRFSAERTGGSVSTLTIQRTQQEDSAVYLCASSTRTGGAETQYFGPGTRLLVL.

This clone came up many times. The CDR3 goes on 3 residues after the read ends, and that part is filled in from the germline J gene. This rearrangement joins TRBV7-8 to TRBJ2-2, with 9 bases that match TRBD1. V was pared by 5 bases and J by 4 bases, with 8 bases of the junction left unmatched. Germline V CDR1 and CDR2: SGHVS, FQNEAQ. CDR3 length: 16 amino acids. CDR3 sequence reads: CASSPRTGDVTGELFF. The CDR3 bases that were read are TGTGCCAGCAGCCCCCGGACAGGGGATGTCACCGGGGAG.

There are many counts of this clone. Read coverage stops 3 residues before the CDR3 terminus; the germline J gene supplies the remainder. V gene TRBV19 combines with J gene TRBJ2-2, with D perhaps matching TRBD1 (6 bases). Per the germline V gene, CDR1 is LNHDA and CDR2 is SQIVND (reference sequence). V dropped 5 bases and J dropped 2 bases, with 15 bases sitting between them. The CDR3 totals 16 residues. CDR3 sequence: CASSSNRELNTGELFF. Partial CDR3 DNA: TGTGCCAGTAGTTCCAACAGGGAGTTAAACACCGGGGAG.

In its sample, this clone was seen many times. The CDR3 end falls 3 residues outside the read, so it is completed with the germline J gene. V and J are TRBV5-1 and TRBJ1-4; TRBD1 matches at 9 bases. Germline V lookup: CDR1 SGHRS, CDR2 YFSETQ. The CDR3 has 15 residues. The ends lost 4 bases at V and 8 bases at J; junction bases unmatched: 9. This CDR3 reads CASSPLTGGSEKLFF. Incomplete CDR3 DNA: TGCGCCAGCAGCCCGCTGACAGGGGGTAGCGAAAAA.

This clone was detected only a few times. The CDR3 goes on 3 residues after the read ends, and that part is filled in from the germline J gene. The chain has TRBV11-2 and TRBJ2-3; D gene uncertain. The germline gives CDR1 SGHAT, CDR2 FQNNGV. The CDR3 contains 14 residues. Trimming left V 5 bases short and J 0 bases short, with 9 bases between. CDR3 DNA, as far as it was read: TGTGCCAGCAGCAGTACCGGGAGCACAGATACG. Translated, it gives CASSSTGSTDT. The CDR3 in full is CASSSTGSTDTQYF.

As for this clone: The observed sequence ends 3 residues before the CDR3 terminus, with the missing tail filled in from the germline J gene. The chain employs TRBV13 and TRBJ2-1, with 10 positions matching TRBD1. Per the germline V gene, CDR1 is PRHDT and CDR2 is FYEKMQ (reference sequence). The CDR3 runs to 16 residues. The V gene end was trimmed by 0 bases and the J gene end by 1 base; junction bases not matched to a gene: 0. The covered CDR3 bases are TGTGCCAGCAGCTTAGGGGGACAGGGGTCCTACAATGAG. Translated: CASSLGGQGSYNE. The whole CDR3 region reads CASSLGGQGSYNEQFF.

This clone was picked up many times. The read stops 3 residues short of the end of the CDR3; the missing end is completed from the germline J gene. The chain employs TRBV3-1 (or the pseudogene TRBV3-2) and TRBJ2-1; the D is unclear. V lost 0 bases, J lost 6 bases, and 6 bases lay in between. The CDR3 extends over 13 amino acids. The V gene's germline CDR1 is LGHDT and CDR2 YNNKEL (reference sequence). The sequenced part of the CDR3 DNA is TGTGCCAGCAGCCAAGATCCCTTCAATGAG. The encoded protein is CASSQDPFNE. The CDR3 reads in full as CASSQDPFNEQFF.

This clone was observed a handful of times. The read halts 3 residues ahead of the CDR3 end, with the missing end drawn from the germline J gene. The chain recombines TRBV7-2 with TRBJ2-1, with D possibly being TRBD2 (6 bases). CDR3 size: 14 residues. Trimming removed 1 base from V and 4 bases from J, with 8 bases in between. Per germline, CDR1 SGHTA and CDR2 FQGNSA. The CDR3 bases that were read are TGTGCCAGCAGCTTAGGACTAGTTTACAATGAG. Residues: CASSLGLVYNE. The full-length CDR3 reads as CASSLGLVYNEQFF.

This clone was picked up a small number of times. Incomplete CDR3 DNA: TGCGCCAGCAGCTTGGCCGGGACAGGGAGGGACCACTCCTACGAG. Translating gives CASSLAGTGRDHSYE. The whole CDR3 protein is CASSLAGTGRDHSYEQYF. This chain links TRBV5-1 with TRBJ2-7, with 9 bases matching TRBD1. The sequenced fragment ends 3 residues before the CDR3 boundary, so the rest is inferred from the germline J gene. This CDR3 comprises 18 residues. Unmatched junction bases numbered 10, after V lost 0 bases and J lost 0 bases. The germline CDR1 and CDR2 sequences are SGHRS and YFSETQ.

This clone was recorded a few times. Sequencing ends 3 residues short of the CDR3 end; the germline J gene provides the rest. The rearrangement uses TRBV7-9 and TRBJ2-1, with D possibly TRBD1 on 5 matching bases. Trimming took off 5 bases at V and 2 bases at J, with 13 bases between the two ends. Germline values: CDR1 SEHNR, CDR2 FQNEAQ (reference sequence). This CDR3 is 15 amino acids long. The CDR3 bases that were read are TGTGCCAGCAGCCTGGGGCGGCCCACCTACAATGAG. Amino acid sequence: CASSLGRPTYNE. The whole CDR3 is CASSLGRPTYNEQFF. Supplemented by reference TRBV7-9 and TRBJ2-1, the full variable domain reads DTGVSQNPRHKITKRGQNVTFRCDPISEHNRLYWYRQTLGQGPEFLTYFQNEAQLEKSRLLSDRFSAERPKGSFSTLEIQRTEQGDSAMYLCASSLGRPTYNEQFFGPGTRLTVL.

This clone was seen ten or more times. The observed sequence ends 3 residues before the CDR3 terminus, with the missing tail filled in from the germline J gene. The chain recombines TRBV29-1 with TRBJ2-7; 10 bases fit TRBD2. This CDR3 has 14 amino acids. Germline V gene lookup returns CDR1 SQVTM and CDR2 ANQGSEA. The V segment lost 7 bases and the J segment 2 bases; nucleotides outside the gene matches: 8. The CDR3 region is CSATLAGTTYEQYF. Incomplete CDR3 DNA: TGCAGCGCCACACTAGCGGGGACTACCTACGAG.

This clone was counted a few times. The read is 3 residues too short to cover the CDR3 end, so that end is filled in from the germline J gene. V gene TRBV7-9 combines with J gene TRBJ1-4; a weak D match, TRBD1 (6 bases). CDR1 SEHNR and CDR2 FQNEAQ come from the germline V gene (reference sequence). The V and J ends lost 4 bases and 7 bases respectively, with 13 bases between them. The length of the CDR3 is 14 residues. The CDR3 protein is CASSSFGQPEKLFF. The DNA read from the CDR3 is TGTGCCAGCAGCTCCTTTGGACAGCCTGAAAAA.

This clone was counted only a few times. The CDR3 end is not reached by the read, which stops 3 residues before it; the germline J gene fills it in. The chain recombines TRBV7-9 with TRBJ2-7; D is uncertain. Germline V gene sequence: CDR1 SEHNR, CDR2 FQNEAQ (reference sequence). This CDR3 comprises 14 residues. V shed 1 base and J shed 4 bases, with 11 bases lying between them. The CDR3 sequence is CASSLGRFEYEQYF. CDR3 bases read: TGTGCCAGCAGCTTAGGGCGGTTCGAGTACGAG.

With regard to this clone: The CDR3 end lies 3 residues beyond the end of the read and is filled in from the germline J gene. The gene calls are TRBV20-1 and TRBJ1-6; perhaps TRBD1 as D (6 bases). Trimming removed 0 bases at V and 8 bases at J, with 20 bases between. Per germline, CDR1 DFQATT and CDR2 SNEGSKA (reference sequence). The CDR3 spans 17 residues. The CDR3 loop reads CSARDVAFGGGDSPLHF. The part of the CDR3 DNA that was read is TGCAGTGCTAGAGATGTAGCCTTTGGAGGGGGAGATTCACCC.

As concerns this clone: The read is 3 residues too short to cover the CDR3 end, so that end is filled in from the germline J gene. The rearrangement joins TRBV7-9 to TRBJ2-7, with D possibly being TRBD1 (5 bases). V lost 2 bases and J 3 bases, leaving 11 bases between the germline ends. The germline gives CDR1 SEHNR, CDR2 FQNEAQ (reference sequence). The CDR3 totals 14 residues. This CDR3 is CASSLSRGDYEQYF. Incomplete CDR3 DNA: TGTGCCAGCAGCTTATCTAGGGGCGACTACGAG.

This clone was detected a few times. The read gets to within 3 residues of the CDR3 end, and the germline J gene fills in the rest. J is TRBJ2-1 and V is TRBV7-2; TRBD1 matches at 9 bases. The V gene's germline CDR1 is SGHTA and CDR2 FQGNSA. The CDR3 is 14 residues long. Losses at the gene ends were 6 bases for V and 5 bases for J; bases not matched to a gene: 5. The sequenced part of the CDR3 DNA is TGTGCCAGCAGGTGGACAGGGGTTGACAATGAG. Translated, it gives CASRWTGVDNE. The full CDR3 protein reads CASRWTGVDNEQFF.

This clone was counted many times. The read falls 3 residues short of the CDR3 end, and the missing part is taken from the germline J gene. This sequence joins TRBV20-1 and TRBJ1-2; 10 bases fit TRBD1. Unmatched junction bases numbered 9, after V lost 4 bases and J lost 4 bases. The CDR3 is 15 amino acids. Germline loops: CDR1 DFQATT, CDR2 SNEGSKA (reference sequence). The sequenced part of the CDR3 DNA is TGCAGTGCTATGACAGGGGGCGCCGAGGGCTATGGC. Protein product: CSAMTGGAEGYG. In full, the CDR3 is CSAMTGGAEGYGYTF.

This clone was detected many times. The CDR3 end falls 3 residues outside the read, so it is completed with the germline J gene. The chain couples TRBV7-3 to TRBJ1-1; no firm D call. Deletions cut 4 bases from V and 3 bases from J, with 9 bases between. The CDR3 length is 13 residues. The germline V gene has CDR1 SGHTA and CDR2 FQGTGA. Here the CDR3 reads CASSYQRDTEAFF. The part of the CDR3 DNA that was read is TGTGCCAGCAGCTACCAAAGGGACACTGAA.

This clone was seen at least ten times. The CDR3 end falls 3 residues outside the read, so it is completed with the germline J gene. The V gene is TRBV4-2, the J gene TRBJ2-3; 10 positions match TRBD2. CDR3 length: 17 amino acids. J lost 3 bases, V lost 1 base, and 7 bases had no gene match. Germline assignment: CDR1 LGHNA and CDR2 YNFKEQ. This chain's CDR3 is CASSQGNSGGRTDTQYF. The part of the CDR3 DNA that was read is TGTGCCAGCAGCCAAGGGAATAGCGGGGGGCGTACAGATACG.

In regard to this clone: Read data end 3 residues before the CDR3 end; the end is taken from the germline J gene. The J gene is TRBJ2-5, the V gene TRBV18; 7 nucleotides line up with TRBD2. This CDR3 contains 13 residues. CDR1 KGHSH and CDR2 LQKENI come from the germline V gene. Trimming took 4 bases from V and 1 from J; bases not matched to a gene: 0. CDR3 region: CASSRGGQETQYF. The CDR3 DNA, read in part, is TGTGCCAGCTCACGGGGGGGCCAAGAGACC.

To note about this clone: The CDR3 extends 3 residues past the end of the read, so its final part is completed from the germline J gene. The chain has TRBV6-2 or TRBV6-3 and TRBJ2-3; 9 bases are a match to TRBD1. V dropped 6 bases and J dropped 8; count of bases not matched to a gene: 12. The germline CDR1 and CDR2 sequences are MNHEY and SVGEGT. CDR3 size: 15 residues. This CDR3 reads CASSPRDRVRATQYF. The DNA read from the CDR3 is TGTGCCAGCAGCCCCCGGGACAGGGTCAGAGCTACG.